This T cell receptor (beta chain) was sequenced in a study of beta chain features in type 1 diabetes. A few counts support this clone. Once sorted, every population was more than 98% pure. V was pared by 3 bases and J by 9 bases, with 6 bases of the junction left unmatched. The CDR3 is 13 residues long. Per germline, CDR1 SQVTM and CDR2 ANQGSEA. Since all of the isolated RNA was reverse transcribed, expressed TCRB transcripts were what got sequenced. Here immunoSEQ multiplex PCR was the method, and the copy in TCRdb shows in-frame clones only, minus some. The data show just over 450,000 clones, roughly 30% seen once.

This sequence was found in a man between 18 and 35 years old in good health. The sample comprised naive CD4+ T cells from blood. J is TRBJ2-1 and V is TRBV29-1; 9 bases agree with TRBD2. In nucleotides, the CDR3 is TGCAGCGTTGAGGGCGGGAGGGCGCGTGAGCAGTTCTTC. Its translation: CSVEGGRAREQFF.